The 8 T cell receptor beta chains in this list originate from one sample, sequenced in a study of beta chain features in type 1 diabetes. Of the isolated RNA, all was reverse transcribed, and so the sequenced material was expressed TCRB transcripts. The table came from immunoSEQ multiplex PCR; TCRdb's copy has only in-frame clones and leaves some out. This sample yields 200,000 to 250,000 clones, of which approximately 14% are seen a single time; about 0.026% belongs to the top ten. The sample was naive CD4+ T cells from blood. These receptors came from a woman aged 40 to 50 in good health.

The chain carries TRBV7-9 and TRBJ2-7, with TRBD2 matching 9 bases. This CDR3 spans 14 amino acids. Germline values: CDR1 SEHNR, CDR2 FQNEAQ (reference sequence). V trimming: 5 bases; J trimming: 3 bases; junction bases outside the gene matches: 5. Written as DNA, the CDR3 is TGTGCCAGCAGCCGATTAGCGGGGGACTACGAGCAGTACTTC. It specifies CASSRLAGDYEQYF.

This clone occurred a few times. The chain couples TRBV6-1 to TRBJ2-2; D possibly corresponds to TRBD2 (7 bases). The CDR3 spans 15 residues. Germline values: CDR1 MNHNS, CDR2 SASEGT. V lost 4 bases to trimming and J lost 1 base, with 10 bases between them. This chain's CDR3 is CASSVGGGNTGELFF. The CDR3 region has the DNA TGTGCCAGCAGTGTAGGGGGGGGGAACACCGGGGAGCTGTTTTTT.

This clone was seen more than once but under ten times. This rearrangement joins TRBV7-7 to TRBJ2-1; no reliable D call. Trimming removed 8 bases at V and 5 bases at J, with 7 bases between. CDR1 SSHAT and CDR2 FNYEAQ come from the germline V gene (reference sequence). The CDR3 spans 11 residues. DNA for the CDR3: TGTGCCAGCGGCACCCACAATGAGCAGTTCTTC. Its translation is CASGTHNEQFF.

The V gene is TRBV18, the J gene TRBJ2-1; no definite D call. With 5 bases removed from V and 5 bases from J, the gap between germline ends came to 4 bases. Germline CDR1 reads KGHSH; CDR2 reads LQKENI. This CDR3 is 11 amino acids long. The CDR3 sequence is CASSSDNEQFF. CDR3 nucleotide sequence: TGTGCCAGCTCATCCGACAATGAGCAGTTCTTC.

This clone occurred a few times. DNA for the CDR3: TGTGCCAGCAACTCCCTTTCATGGCAGGCCGATGGCTACACCTTC. It specifies CASNSLSWQADGYTF. The gene calls are TRBV11-2 and TRBJ1-2; no firm D call. V was cut by 7 bases and J by 6 bases, with 21 bases left in between. Germline V gene sequence: CDR1 SGHAT, CDR2 FQNNGV. The CDR3 extends over 15 amino acids.

This chain links TRBV11-2 with TRBJ2-1; 11 bases line up with TRBD2. After removal of 6 bases from V and 4 bases from J, the junction contained 11 bases not matched to a gene. This CDR3 is built from 17 residues. CDR1 SGHAT and CDR2 FQNNGV come from the germline V gene. The CDR3 DNA reads TGTGCCAGCAGTCCCGGGGAGGGGACTAGCGGTTACAATGAGCAGTTCTTC. Residues: CASSPGEGTSGYNEQFF.

This clone turned up a few times. V and J are TRBV6-5 and TRBJ2-2; TRBD2 agrees at 9 bases. Trimming removed 8 bases from V and 4 bases from J; junction bases left unmatched: 8. Germline lookup yields CDR1 MNHEY and CDR2 SVGAGI. The CDR3 spans 15 residues. The CDR3 nucleotides are TGTGCCAGCGGCGGGGGGGCCGCCGGCACCGGGGAGCTGTTTTTT. Protein sequence: CASGGGAAGTGELFF.

This clone came up a few times. This chain links TRBV6-6 with TRBJ1-2; D remains ambiguous. CDR1 MNHNY and CDR2 SVGAGI come from the germline V gene (reference sequence). V shed 6 bases and J shed 4 bases, with 9 bases lying between them. This CDR3 spans 12 amino acids. CDR3 loop: CASRSLGYGYTF. DNA of the CDR3: TGTGCCAGCAGGTCCCTCGGCTATGGCTACACCTTC.